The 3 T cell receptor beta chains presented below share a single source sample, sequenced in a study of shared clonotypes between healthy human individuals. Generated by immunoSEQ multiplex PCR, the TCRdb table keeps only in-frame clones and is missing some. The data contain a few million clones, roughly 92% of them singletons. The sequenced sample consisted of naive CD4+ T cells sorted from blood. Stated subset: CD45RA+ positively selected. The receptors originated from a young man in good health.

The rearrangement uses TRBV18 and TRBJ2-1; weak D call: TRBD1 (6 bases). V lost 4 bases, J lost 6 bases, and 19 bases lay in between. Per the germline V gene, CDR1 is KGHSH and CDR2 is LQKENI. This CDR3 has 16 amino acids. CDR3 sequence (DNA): TGTGCCAGCTCACTTACGTCAGGGGCAGGGCTCAATGAGCAGTTCTTC. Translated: CASSLTSGAGLNEQFF.

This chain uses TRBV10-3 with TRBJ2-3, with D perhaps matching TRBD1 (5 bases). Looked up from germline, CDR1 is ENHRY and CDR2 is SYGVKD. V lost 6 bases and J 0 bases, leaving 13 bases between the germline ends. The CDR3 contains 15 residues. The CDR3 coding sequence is TGTGCCATCAGCAAGGGGCCGACTAGCACAGATACGCAGTATTTT. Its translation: CAISKGPTSTDTQYF.

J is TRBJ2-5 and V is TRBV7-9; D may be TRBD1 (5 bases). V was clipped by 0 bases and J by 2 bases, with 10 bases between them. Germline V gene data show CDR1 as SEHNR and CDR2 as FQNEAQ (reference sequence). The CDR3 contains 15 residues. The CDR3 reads CASSLASGFQETQYF. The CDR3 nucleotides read TGTGCCAGCAGCTTAGCATCAGGGTTTCAAGAGACCCAGTACTTC.